This note documents a single TCR beta chain sequence. The specificity of this receptor is unknown. No much larger clone is present one base from it, and per-base qualities are unavailable. Relative to germline, V is missing 6 bases and J is missing 0 bases, with 7 bases of the junction outside any gene match. CDR1 SEHNR and CDR2 FQNEAQ are derived from the germline V gene (reference sequence). The CDR3 numbers 15 residues from cysteine through phenylalanine. The retained sequence is limited to the CDR3, 45 bases, with the frame set at the first base. Patients with uncontrolled infections, other autoimmune diseases, pregnancy or lactation were excluded. Clinical symptoms, serum thyroxine and TRAb, thyroid ultrasound, and orbital computed tomography formed the basis for the diagnoses. Total RNA was extracted using Trizol reagent, and RNA quality was assessed on an Agilent 2100 Bioanalyzer. This entry is derived from a study of T cells in Graves' hyperthyroidism and ophthalmopathy (dated 2019 in TCRdb). Some background on the complete study: To identify TCR V-J signatures that set the groups apart, the researchers used a discovery cohort of 90 to 100 patients, made up of 43 with Graves' ophthalmopathy and 55 to 65 with stable Graves' hyperthyroidism. An independent validation cohort of 18 to 20 hyperthyroidism patients and more than 15 patients who later progressed to ophthalmopathy tested prospective prediction of ophthalmopathy. The 75 to 100 discovery patients were randomly split 7:3 into training and test sets. Thyroid tissue and blood T-cell repertoires from six Graves' hyperthyroidism patients were also compared in the study. After sampling, hyperthyroidism patients received methimazole starting at 30 mg daily, and ophthalmopathy patients received high-dose intravenous methylprednisolone. The paper describes TCR Vbeta CDR3 sequencing of 135 peripheral blood samples, made up of 43 ophthalmopathy patients, roughly 75 hyperthyroidism patients and about 17 progressor patients.

Results the study describes overall, beyond this receptor: In cross-validation, a model built on a 13 V-J signature told ophthalmopathy apart from stable hyperthyroidism with 85% to 90% sensitivity and about 81% specificity, and in testing the same model reached 80%/75%. Blood samples also contained most of the expanded thyroid clonotypes (frequency above 0.001), which suggests that blood repertoires may reflect thyroid immune responses. In validation, the model predicted progression to ophthalmopathy with 55% to 71% sensitivity and roughly 72% specificity, a median of about 6 months before onset. No statistical method was used to fix the sample size in advance, and group allocation was not hidden from the investigators.

Amplification of TCR beta CDR3 regions was carried out from RNA transcripts. For the first round of RT-PCR on the TCR CDR3, the HTBI primer set was used together with the Qiagen OneStep RT-PCR kit. Libraries were constructed in a second round of multiplex PCR, after which size selection and purification were carried out. Paired-end sequencing of the libraries was performed with 100 bp reads on an Illumina HiSeq2000. In the authors' own workflow: SOAPnuke was used to process the raw data, removing reads that contained adapters or uncalled bases, had a mean Phred below 15, or lacked an exact match to the constant primer or identifier. High-quality paired reads were merged using COPE v1.2.5, and each unique nucleotide sequence was defined as a clonotype. MiTCR v1.1 was used to align clonotypes to the IMGT TRBV, TRBD and TRBJ reference segments. The analysis included only V-J combinations with a frequency above 0.0001, which together covered roughly 99% of the repertoires. A TCS score was defined as the ratio between F50 (clonal expansion) and ExV (chaos), using BLOSUM62-based TCRdist between CDR3 peptides within each V-J. Welch's t-statistics and random forest reduced around 510 V-J features to under 15, which were used in a naive Bayes classifier (R e1071). Thyroid-blood repertoire similarity was quantified with the Morisita-Horn index. TCRdb trimmed the raw reads at Q25, called clones with MiXCR and kept productive beta chains. Each CDR3 protein appears once, grouped with its most common genes and DNA. What appears here as the V and J calls and clone size reflects TCRdb's work, not the paper's. Present in this sample are around 660,000 distinct CDR3 sequences, just under 45% of which were seen just once. About 7% of the sample goes to the ten largest clones.

The receptor was derived from an adult man with Graves' disease, either hyperthyroidism or ophthalmopathy (not recorded which). In this chain, TRBV7-9 is recombined with TRBJ1-1, and TRBD1 matches 7 of the central bases. Sequenced sample: peripheral blood or thyroid tissue (not recorded which). The DNA reads TGTGCCAGCAGGCCGACCGGGACAGTGAACACTGAAGCTTTCTTT. Its product reads: CASRPTGTVNTEAFF.